The 17 T cell receptor beta chains below all came from one sample that was sequenced in a study of molecular identifiers for immune sequencing clone quantification. TCRdb used MiXCR to reprocess the PCR reads, holding one entry per CDR3 protein. The table has around 480,000 distinct CDR3 sequences, about a fifth seen once. The sequencing input was naive CD8+ T cells from blood, with Jurkat cell RNA spiked in. The subset denotes: FACS-sorted CD8+CD4-CCR7+CD45RA+ naive T cells. These receptor sequences come from a human donor in good health. Some libraries in this study had Jurkat cell RNA spiked in.

This clonotype was observed a few times. The rearrangement uses TRBV25-1 and TRBJ2-7, with 9 positions matching TRBD1. The CDR3 has 14 amino acids. V dropped 2 bases and J dropped 4; count of bases not matched to a gene: 3. Germline V gene lookup returns CDR1 MGHDK and CDR2 SYGVNS. CDR3 residues: CASSEGDRDYEQYF. CDR3 DNA sequence: TGTGCCAGCAGTGAAGGGGACAGGGATTACGAGCAGTACTTC.

This chain connects TRBV4-3 to TRBJ2-5; 9 nucleotides line up with TRBD2. The CDR3 has 18 residues. V was pared by 0 bases and J by 4 bases, with 12 bases of the junction left unmatched. Germline V gives CDR1 LGHNA, CDR2 YSLEER. CDR3 residues: CASSQERVLAGLGETQYF. In nucleotides, the CDR3 is TGCGCCAGCAGCCAAGAAAGGGTGCTAGCGGGACTCGGAGAGACCCAGTACTTC.

This clonotype showed up just a few times. CDR3 region: CASSSGLALRETQYF. CDR3 coding DNA: TGTGCCAGCAGCTCGGGACTAGCGCTTCGAGAGACCCAGTACTTC. V usage is TRBV7-9 and J usage is TRBJ2-5; the match to TRBD2 covers 10 bases. The CDR3 runs to 15 residues. In germline, CDR1 is SEHNR, CDR2 FQNEAQ (reference sequence). V gave up 4 bases and J gave up 4 bases; unmatched junction bases: 6.

Concerning this clonotype: This could be a read error, since a much larger clone is one nucleotide away. The CDR3 sequence: CAGSSGLAGVMDEQYF. In DNA form, the CDR3 reads TGTGCCGGCAGCTCCGGACTAGCGGGAGTTATGGACGAGCAGTACTTC. The chain combines TRBV7-6 with TRBJ2-7; 13 nucleotides match TRBD2. Per germline, CDR1 SGHVS and CDR2 FNYEAQ. CDR3 size: 16 residues.

This clonotype was found many times. The V gene is TRBV28, the J gene TRBJ1-4; D is ambiguous. The V end was cut by 5 bases, the J end by 7 bases, with 20 bases between. This CDR3 contains 16 residues. The germline V gene has CDR1 MDHEN and CDR2 SYDVKM. The CDR3 protein is CASSPDGVQTGEKLFF. CDR3 nucleotides: TGTGCCAGCAGTCCCGACGGCGTACAGACTGGTGAAAAACTGTTTTTT.

In this sample, this clonotype turned up a few times. The chain recombines TRBV10-3 with TRBJ2-7; 8 bases agree with TRBD1. This CDR3 region has 15 residues. Germline V CDR1 and CDR2: ENHRY, SYGVKD. J lost 6 bases, V lost 6 bases, and 13 bases had no gene match. The CDR3 DNA reads as TGTGCCATCAGGGACTACGAGACAGGGGTTGGCGAGCAGTACTTC. Its translation: CAIRDYETGVGEQYF.

Comment on this clonotype: A read error may explain this, as a much larger clone is one base away. The rearrangement links TRBV29-1 to TRBJ2-2; TRBD2 might be the D (5 bases). The CDR3 extends over 15 amino acids. Germline V lookup: CDR1 SQVTM, CDR2 ANQGSEA. In nucleotides, the CDR3 is TGCAGCGTTGAAGCTGGTGATTCGAACACCGGGGAGCTGCTTTTT. It yields the protein CSVEAGDSNTGELLF.

There are a few counts of this clonotype. The J gene is TRBJ2-7, the V gene TRBV5-6, with TRBD1 matching 7 bases. The germline gives CDR1 SGHDT, CDR2 YYEEEE. This CDR3 region has 14 residues. The junction had 8 bases not matched to a gene; V was cut back by 4 bases and J by 4 bases. As DNA, the CDR3 is TGTGCCAGCAGCCCGACAGGGAGTCAATACGAGCAGTACTTC. As protein: CASSPTGSQYEQYF.

As for this clonotype: With a much larger clone just one base away, this may be a read error. DNA for the CDR3: TGTGCCAGCAGCGCCGAAATGACAGGCCCGAACACCGGGGAGCTGTTTTTT. Amino acids: CASSAEMTGPNTGELFF. V usage is TRBV9 and J usage is TRBJ2-2, with D perhaps matching TRBD1 (6 bases). The germline CDR1 and CDR2 sequences are SGDLS and YYNGEE. Trimming shortened V by 3 bases and J by 0 bases, and 15 bases separated the two germline ends. The CDR3 is made up of 17 amino acids.

Comments on this clonotype: One base away lies a much larger clone, so this may be a sequencing read error. This chain connects TRBV6-6 to TRBJ1-1, with a tentative D call TRBD1 (5 bases). CDR1 is MNHNY and CDR2 is SVGAGI in the germline V gene (reference sequence). The CDR3 length is 12 residues. The CDR3: CAGSDSLDEAFF. The CDR3 DNA is TGTGCCGGCAGCGACAGCCTGGATGAAGCTTTCTTT.

The chain joins TRBV24-1 to TRBJ2-7, with D possibly TRBD1 on 6 matching bases. This CDR3 has 14 residues. CDR1 is KGHDR and CDR2 is SFDVKD in the germline V gene. V gave up 10 bases and J gave up 0 bases, with 15 bases separating them. As DNA, the CDR3 is TGTGCCACATCAAACCGGGACAACTCCTACGAGCAGTACTTC. This gives the protein CATSNRDNSYEQYF.

This clonotype was seen ten or more times. V is TRBV28 and J is TRBJ2-5; the D call may be TRBD1 or TRBD2 (5 bases each). There are 15 residues in the CDR3. Between the trimmed V and J ends, which lost 3 bases and 4 bases, there was a span of 15 bases. Germline V gene data show CDR1 as MDHEN and CDR2 as SYDVKM. Here the CDR3 DNA reads TGTGCCAGCAGTTTTACCGGGGCTAGAGGAGAGACCCAGTACTTC. Translated, it gives CASSFTGARGETQYF.

This clonotype was seen more than once but under ten times. The chain carries TRBV9 and TRBJ1-1, with a weak D call TRBD1 (5 bases). The CDR3 is 16 residues long. Per germline, CDR1 SGDLS and CDR2 YYNGEE. Trimming pared 0 bases from V and 1 base from J, leaving 13 bases between. The CDR3 region is CASSVDPREQNTEAFF. The CDR3 DNA reads TGTGCCAGCAGCGTAGACCCCAGGGAGCAGAACACTGAAGCTTTCTTT.

The CDR3: CASSFLGGETQYF. CDR3 DNA sequence: TGTGCCAGCAGCTTTTTAGGTGGAGAGACCCAGTACTTC. The chain is built from TRBV7-9 and TRBJ2-5, with D unclear. V dropped 3 bases and J dropped 4 bases, with 9 bases sitting between them. Germline CDR1 and CDR2: SEHNR and FQNEAQ (reference sequence). This CDR3 spans 13 amino acids.

This clonotype was counted between two and nine times. The chain uses TRBV12-3 or TRBV12-4 and TRBJ2-3; the D gene is possibly TRBD1 (6 bases). V lost 4 bases, J lost 4 bases, and 12 bases lay in between. This CDR3 has 14 amino acids. For the CDR3, the DNA is TGTGCCAGCAGTTCGACAGGTTTCGCAGATACGCAGTATTTT. This codes for CASSSTGFADTQYF.

V gene TRBV5-8 combines with J gene TRBJ2-1; 8 nucleotides align to TRBD2. J was trimmed by 15 bases and V by 6 bases; bases with no gene match: 5. Germline loops: CDR1 SGHTS, CDR2 YDEGEE. The CDR3 has 10 residues. Here the CDR3 reads CASNPGLGFF. CDR3 in DNA: TGTGCCAGCAACCCGGGACTAGGGTTCTTC.

The DNA of the CDR3 is TGTGCCAGCACCCAAACAGCCTCATCTGGAAACACCATATATTTT. Residues: CASTQTASSGNTIYF. The chain carries TRBV12-3 or TRBV12-4 and TRBJ1-3; D is uncertain. V was pared by 7 bases and J by 1 base, with 14 bases between. This CDR3 region has 15 residues.